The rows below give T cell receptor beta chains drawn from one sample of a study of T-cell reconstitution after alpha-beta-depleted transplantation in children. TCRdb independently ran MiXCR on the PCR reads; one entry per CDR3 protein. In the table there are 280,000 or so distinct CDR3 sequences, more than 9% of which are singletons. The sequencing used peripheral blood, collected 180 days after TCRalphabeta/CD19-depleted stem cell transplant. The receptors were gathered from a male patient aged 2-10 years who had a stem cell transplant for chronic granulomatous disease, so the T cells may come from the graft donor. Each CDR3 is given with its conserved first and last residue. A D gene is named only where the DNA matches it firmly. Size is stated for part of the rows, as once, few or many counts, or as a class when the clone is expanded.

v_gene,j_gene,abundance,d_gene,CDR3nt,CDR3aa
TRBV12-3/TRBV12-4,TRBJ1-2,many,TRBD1,TGTGCCAGCAGTTTAGGCGGGACAGTCCCTCTGGGCTATGGCTACACCTTC,CASSLGGTVPLGYGYTF
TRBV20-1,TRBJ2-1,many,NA,TGCAGTGCTAGAGATCAGGGGAGCTCCTACAATGAGCAGTTCTTC,CSARDQGSSYNEQFF
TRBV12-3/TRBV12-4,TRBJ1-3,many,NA,TGTGCCAGCAGTTTAAGATCTGGAAACACCATATATTTT,CASSLRSGNTIYF
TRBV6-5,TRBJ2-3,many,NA,TGTGCCAGCAGTTACAGCAGGGGCGACGGCACAGATACGCAGTATTTT,CASSYSRGDGTDTQYF
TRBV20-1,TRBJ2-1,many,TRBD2,TGCAGTGCTAGAGAACTGGGAGGGAGAAGCTTCAGGGAGCAGTTCTTC,CSARELGGRSFREQFF
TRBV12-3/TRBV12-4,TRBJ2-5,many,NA,TGTGCCAGCACCCAGAACACCAAAGAGACCCAGTACTTC,CASTQNTKETQYF
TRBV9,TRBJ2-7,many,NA,TGTGCCAGCAGCGAGGGAATCGAGCAGTACTTC,CASSEGIEQYF
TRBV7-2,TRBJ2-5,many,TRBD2,TGTGCCAGCAGCCCAGGACTAGCCTTCACCTCAGGGACCCAGTACTTC,CASSPGLAFTSGTQYF
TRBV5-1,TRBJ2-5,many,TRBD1,TGCGCCAGCAGCTTCGGACAGGGCCAAGAGACCCAGTACTTC,CASSFGQGQETQYF
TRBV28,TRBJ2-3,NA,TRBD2,TGTGCCAGCAGCCAGAGCGGGAGGGCCGGCACAGATACGCAGTATTTT,CASSQSGRAGTDTQYF
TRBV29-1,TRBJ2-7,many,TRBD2,TGCAGCGTTGAAACTAGCGGGCCAAGCTCCTACGAGCAGTACTTC,CSVETSGPSSYEQYF
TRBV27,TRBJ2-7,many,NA,TGTGCCAGCAGTTTACTGGGGGTGATTGGGACCTACGAGCAGTACTTC,CASSLLGVIGTYEQYF
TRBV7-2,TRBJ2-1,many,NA,TGTGCCAGCAGCCCTAGAGATCAGCAGTTCTTC,CASSPRDQQFF
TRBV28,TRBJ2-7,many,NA,TGTGCCAGCAGTCGGACCACCTACGAGCAGTACTTC,CASSRTTYEQYF
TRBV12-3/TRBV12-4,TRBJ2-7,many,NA,TGTGCCAGCAGCCCACGAGGGTACGAGCAGTACTTC,CASSPRGYEQYF
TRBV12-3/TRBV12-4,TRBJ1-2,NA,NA,TGTGCCAGCAGTTTTCGAAGGGCCGACTATGGCTACACCTTC,CASSFRRADYGYTF
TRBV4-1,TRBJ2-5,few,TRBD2,TGCGCCAGCAGCCAAGGACCCGGCGGGAGTGGGGGAAAAGAGACCCAGTACTTC,CASSQGPGGSGGKETQYF
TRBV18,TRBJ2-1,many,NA,TGTGCCAGCTCACCACAGACCGCCCCGCAGTTCTTC,CASSPQTAPQFF
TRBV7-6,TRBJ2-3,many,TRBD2,TGTGCCAGCAGCTTACCCCCAGGCGGGAGTTGGACAGATACGCAGTATTTT,CASSLPPGGSWTDTQYF
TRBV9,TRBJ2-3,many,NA,TGTGCCAGCAGCGAAAGCGGTACTAGCACAGATACGCAGTATTTT,CASSESGTSTDTQYF
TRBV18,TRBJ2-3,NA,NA,TGTGCCAGCTCACCCACAGTAATCAGCACAGATACGCAGTATTTT,CASSPTVISTDTQYF
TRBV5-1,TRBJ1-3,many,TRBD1,TGCGCCAGCAGCGGAGGACAGGGCCAAAGGGGAAACACCATATATTTT,CASSGGQGQRGNTIYF